These 21 T cell receptor beta chains came from one sample sequenced in a study of blood T cells in healthy people across ages. Next came a second PCR, run for roughly 7 to 12 cycles, which used a sample-barcoded 5' primer along with a J-beta primer mix. TCRdb analysed the 5' RACE reads with MiXCR anew, one entry per CDR3 protein. The sample holds under 1,000,000 distinct CDR3 sequences, about 36% seen once. Sequencing was carried out using blood. These TCRs come from a man between 18 and 35 years old in good health.

The chain recombines TRBV12-3 or TRBV12-4 with TRBJ1-6, with 9 bases that match TRBD1. The CDR3 has 14 amino acids. V trimming: 5 bases; J trimming: 8 bases; junction bases outside the gene matches: 4. CDR3 residues: CASSVTGGYSPLHF. The CDR3 DNA reads as TGTGCCAGCAGTGTAACAGGGGGCTATTCACCCCTCCACTTT.

This clonotype was seen only a few times. V usage is TRBV28 and J usage is TRBJ1-2; D possibly corresponds to TRBD1 (5 bases). The V and J ends lost 7 bases and 6 bases respectively, with 12 bases between them. CDR3 length: 12 residues. Germline V lookup: CDR1 MDHEN, CDR2 SYDVKM. The CDR3 region is CASNPGFHGYTF. CDR3 nucleotides: TGTGCCAGCAATCCAGGGTTCCATGGCTACACCTTC.

The chain links TRBV5-6 to TRBJ2-1; a weak D match, TRBD2 (5 bases). The CDR3 length is 14 residues. With 4 bases removed from V and 6 bases from J, the gap between germline ends came to 14 bases. Germline V gene data show CDR1 as SGHDT and CDR2 as YYEEEE. The CDR3 coding sequence is TGTGCCAGCAGCCTCGGACTCACGATCAATGAGCAGTTCTTC. This translates into CASSLGLTINEQFF.

The genes are TRBV2 and TRBJ1-2; D is uncertain. Germline lookup yields CDR1 SNHLY and CDR2 FYNNEI. This CDR3 has 12 residues. The V end was cut by 5 bases, the J end by 2 bases, with 6 bases between. The CDR3 reads CASSYRNYGYTF. As DNA, the CDR3 is TGTGCCAGCAGTTACCGGAACTATGGCTACACCTTC.

In the case of this clonotype: A junction end diverges from the germline sequence, so it may reflect a read error. The rearrangement joins TRBV20-1 to TRBJ1-4, with D uncertain. The CDR3 is 15 residues long. The germline V gene has CDR1 DFQATT and CDR2 SNEGSKA (reference sequence). This CDR3 reads CSARDFKSANERLFF. The DNA of the CDR3 is TGCAGTGCTAGAGATTTTAAGAGCGCTAATGAAAGACTGTTTTTT.

Many counts were recorded for this clonotype. This chain links TRBV4-2 with TRBJ2-3, with D unclear. With 0 bases removed from V and 0 bases from J, the gap between germline ends came to 13 bases. Looked up from germline, CDR1 is LGHNA and CDR2 is YNFKEQ. This CDR3 has 17 amino acids. CDR3 sequence: CASSQEKEEASTDTQYF. The CDR3 DNA is TGTGCCAGCAGCCAAGAGAAGGAAGAAGCGAGCACAGATACGCAGTATTTT.

This clonotype was observed a few times. The rearrangement joins TRBV20-1 to TRBJ1-4; 8 bases are a match to TRBD1. Germline V gives CDR1 DFQATT, CDR2 SNEGSKA (reference sequence). The CDR3 covers 13 residues. Unmatched junction bases numbered 4, after V lost 3 bases and J lost 7 bases. The CDR3 region is CSASWTGSEKLFF. CDR3 coding DNA: TGCAGTGCTAGTTGGACAGGGAGTGAAAAACTGTTTTTT.

The CDR3 sequence: CASSGGDTQETQYF. The CDR3 coding sequence is TGTGCCAGCAGTGGGGGGGACACCCAAGAGACCCAGTACTTC. This chain uses TRBV25-1 with TRBJ2-5; D may match TRBD1 or TRBD2 (6 bases each). In germline, CDR1 is MGHDK, CDR2 SYGVNS. The CDR3 consists of 14 residues. V lost 4 bases and J 1 base, leaving 10 bases between the germline ends.

This clonotype was counted only a few times. V is TRBV12-3 or TRBV12-4 and J is TRBJ2-1; D unresolved. The J call could be wrong; TRBJ2-7 is a better fit for the DNA end. The CDR3 extends over 17 amino acids. The CDR3 coding sequence is TGTGCCAGCAGTTTATCCGGCAGAATCCGCTCCTACAATGAGCAGTACTTC. It translates to CASSLSGRIRSYNEQYF.

Of note for this clonotype: The junction departs from the called germline gene at one end, perhaps through a read error. The CDR3 bases are TGTGCTAGCAGCCCGGGGACTTCCCTTCCCACAGATACGCAGTATTTT. Residues: CASSPGTSLPTDTQYF. This sequence joins TRBV7-7 and TRBJ2-3; perhaps TRBD2 as D (6 bases). This CDR3 has 16 residues. Germline V gives CDR1 SSHAT, CDR2 FNYEAQ (reference sequence).

This clonotype showed up many times. This chain joins TRBV29-1 and TRBJ1-2; D gene uncertain. The CDR3 extends over 11 amino acids. Trimming removed 1 base from V and 6 bases from J, with 6 bases in between. From germline, CDR1 is SQVTM and CDR2 ANQGSEA. This CDR3 reads CSVEAMDGYTF. The CDR3 DNA sequence: TGCAGCGTTGAAGCCATGGATGGCTACACCTTC. Variable domain in full (rest from reference TRBV29-1 and TRBJ1-2): SAVISQKPSRDICQRGTSLTIQCQVDSQVTMMFWYRQQPGQSLTLIATANQGSEATYESGFVIDKFPISRPNLTFSTLTVSNMSPEDSSIYLCSVEAMDGYTFGSGTRLTVV.

This clonotype occurred a few times. The chain combines TRBV12-3 or TRBV12-4 with TRBJ1-2, with D possibly matching TRBD1 (5 bases). The CDR3 extends over 17 amino acids. Trimming pared 7 bases from V and 3 bases from J, leaving 24 bases between. The CDR3 region is CASTPGGGRGTHYGYTF. CDR3 coding DNA: TGTGCCAGCACACCCGGCGGGGGAAGGGGAACTCACTATGGCTACACCTTC.

This rearrangement joins TRBV9 to TRBJ1-4, with D possibly matching TRBD1 (5 bases). Deletions cut 0 bases from V and 4 bases from J, with 10 bases between. The V gene's germline CDR1 is SGDLS and CDR2 YYNGEE. The CDR3 runs to 15 residues. The CDR3 is CASSVAAGDNEKLFF. The CDR3, as DNA: TGTGCCAGCAGCGTAGCGGCGGGGGATAATGAAAAACTGTTTTTT.

This chain links TRBV7-2 with TRBJ2-5; D is unclear. CDR3 size: 15 residues. CDR1 and CDR2 from the germline V gene are SGHTA and FQGNSA. V lost 0 bases and J lost 4, with 12 bases in between. The CDR3 loop is CASSLAGAVPETQYF. In DNA form, the CDR3 reads TGTGCCAGCAGCTTAGCGGGCGCGGTCCCAGAGACCCAGTACTTC.

There are a few counts of this clonotype. This chain uses TRBV20-1 with TRBJ1-2; D perhaps matches TRBD1 (5 bases). Germline assignment: CDR1 DFQATT and CDR2 SNEGSKA (reference sequence). The V end lost 4 bases, the J end lost 5 bases, and 17 bases lay between the germline ends. The CDR3 runs 14 residues. The CDR3 sequence: CSAKMPGGAYGYTF. Here the CDR3 DNA reads TGCAGTGCTAAAATGCCCGGAGGGGCTTATGGCTACACCTTC.

The sample holds many counts of this clonotype. As DNA, the CDR3 is TGTGCCAGCGCGGGACAGAACGATCAGCCCCAGCATTTT. As protein: CASAGQNDQPQHF. The genes are TRBV7-9 and TRBJ1-5, with TRBD1 matching 7 bases. Trimming took 8 bases from V and 5 from J; bases not matched to a gene: 6. Germline CDR1 is SEHNR and CDR2 is FQNEAQ (reference sequence). The CDR3 runs 13 residues.

In this sample, this clonotype turned up a few times. With a much larger clone just one base away, this may be a read error. The chain employs TRBV5-4 and TRBJ2-5, with D possibly TRBD1 on 5 matching bases. This CDR3 is built from 14 residues. In germline, CDR1 is SGHNT, CDR2 YYREEE (reference sequence). Trimming cost V 1 base and J 11 bases, with 18 bases left between them. CDR3 residues: CASSLPQDNNEQYF. DNA for the CDR3: TGTGCCAGCAGCTTGCCCCAGGACAATAATGAGCAGTACTTC.

This chain connects TRBV7-2 to TRBJ1-1; 7 bases line up with TRBD1. In germline, CDR1 is SGHTA, CDR2 FQGNSA. This CDR3 spans 14 amino acids. Trimming cost V 5 bases and J 7 bases; bases outside gene matches: 10. CDR3 nucleotide sequence: TGTGCCAGCAGCGAAAACAGGGGTTCCCTTGAAGCTTTCTTT. Translating it yields CASSENRGSLEAFF. Variable domain in full (rest from reference TRBV7-2 and TRBJ1-1): GAGVSQSPSNKVTEKGKDVELRCDPISGHTALYWYRQSLGQGLEFLIYFQGNSAPDKSGLPSDRFSAERTGGSVSTLTIQRTQQEDSAVYLCASSENRGSLEAFFGQGTRLTVV.

This clonotype showed up just once. A read error may account for a junction end that differs from germline. This chain links TRBV15 with TRBJ2-1, with D perhaps given as TRBD1 or TRBD2 (6 bases each). The CDR3 spans 15 residues. Germline V gene lookup returns CDR1 LNHNV and CDR2 YYDKDF (reference sequence). This CDR3 is CAASRDLGGRGEQFF. The CDR3 bases are TGTGCCGCCAGCAGAGACTTGGGGGGCCGGGGTGAGCAGTTCTTC.

Concerning this clonotype: An end of the junction does not agree with germline; a read error may underlie this. The chain joins TRBV10-3 to TRBJ1-5, with 8 bases matching TRBD1. The CDR3 has 14 amino acids. Germline assignment: CDR1 ENHRY and CDR2 SYGVKD. In DNA, the CDR3 is TGTTCCATCAGTGATCGACAGGGGACGGAGCCCCAGCATTTT. Translation gives CSISDRQGTEPQHF.

With respect to this clonotype: A junction end diverges from the germline sequence, so it may reflect a read error. The chain carries TRBV7-9 and TRBJ2-1; 9 bases align to TRBD2. The CDR3 length is 19 residues. The V gene's germline CDR1 is SEHNR and CDR2 FQNEAQ (reference sequence). CDR3 region: CVSSLAGGGVLSSYNEQFF. The CDR3 bases are TGTGTCAGCAGCTTAGCAGGCGGGGGGGTCCTAAGCTCCTACAATGAGCAGTTCTTC. The variable domain in full, completed from reference TRBV7-9 and TRBJ2-1, reads DTGVSQNPRHKITKRGQNVTFRCDPISEHNRLYWYRQTLGQGPEFLTYFQNEAQLEKSRLLSDRFSAERPKGSFSTLEIQRTEQGDSAMYLCVSSLAGGGVLSSYNEQFFGPGTRLTVL.